This TCR beta chain came from a study of CD8 T cells in ankylosing spondylitis. V lost 0 bases and J 5 bases, leaving 14 bases between the germline ends. The V gene's germline CDR1 is SGHVS and CDR2 FQNEAQ. The CDR3 has 15 amino acids. Libraries for TCR beta were made by quantitative 5'-RACE with molecular barcodes. TCRdb processed the 5' RACE reads anew with MiXCR; each CDR3 protein has one entry. The table lists 200,000 to 250,000 distinct CDR3 sequences, 7.3% of them singletons. Whole-study results and caveats: About 8 highly homologous variants made up a TCR beta motif that seemed to typify ankylosing spondylitis blood.

There are a few counts of this clonotype. Its antigen is undetermined. Material for sequencing was blood, either unsorted or a sorted T cell fraction (not recorded which). The origin of this receptor is a male donor with ankylosing spondylitis. The chain combines TRBV7-8 with TRBJ2-7; TRBD2 might be the D (5 bases). The chain's CDR3 is CASSLAQRAGHEQYF. Here the CDR3 DNA reads TGTGCCAGCAGCTTAGCGCAGAGGGCGGGCCACGAGCAGTACTTC.